One and the same sample provided the 25 T cell receptor beta chains below, sequenced in a study of T cell responses to AZD1222 COVID-19 vaccine. Clones were sequenced by immunoSEQ multiplex PCR, and TCRdb holds only the in-frame ones, with some missing. The sample lists about 120,000 clones, around nine tenths occurring once. The source material was peripheral blood, sampled on day 0 of AZD1222 vaccination. These receptors were taken from an adult in good health.

This CDR3 reads CSVEDLGGGYTF. CDR3 nucleotides: TGCAGCGTTGAAGATTTAGGGGGTGGCTACACCTTC. This rearrangement joins TRBV29-1 to TRBJ1-2, with D tentatively TRBD1 (6 bases). V was pared by 0 bases and J by 7 bases, with 9 bases between. The CDR3 has 12 amino acids. Germline V gene sequence: CDR1 SQVTM, CDR2 ANQGSEA.

This clone was picked up a small number of times. The V gene is TRBV5-6, the J gene TRBJ1-2, with 8 bases matching TRBD1. The CDR3 has 14 residues. J lost 3 bases, V lost 2 bases, and 3 bases had no gene match. Germline V gene lookup returns CDR1 SGHDT and CDR2 YYEEEE. CDR3 nucleotide sequence: TGTGCCAGCAGCTTTTCGACAGGGGACTATGGCTACACCTTC. This encodes CASSFSTGDYGYTF.

The rearrangement uses TRBV5-6 and TRBJ2-7, with 10 positions matching TRBD2. The J segment lost 5 bases and the V segment lost 1 base, leaving 12 bases of the junction unmatched. The CDR3 has 17 residues. CDR1 and CDR2 from the germline V gene are SGHDT and YYEEEE. The CDR3 here is CASSLMRSGRAQNEQYF. CDR3 bases: TGTGCCAGCAGCTTGATGAGGAGCGGGAGGGCCCAGAACGAGCAGTACTTC.

The rearrangement links TRBV30 to TRBJ2-5; 12 positions agree with TRBD2. CDR3 length equals 18 residues. Germline assignment: CDR1 GTSNPN and CDR2 SVGIG (reference sequence). The junction had 17 bases not matched to a gene; V was cut back by 4 bases and J by 5 bases. CDR3: CAWTPGLAGPRNWETQYF. In DNA, the CDR3 is TGTGCCTGGACCCCGGGACTAGCGGGCCCCCGAAATTGGGAGACCCAGTACTTC.

V and J are TRBV19 and TRBJ2-5, with D possibly matching TRBD1 (6 bases). Deletions cut 3 bases from V and 4 bases from J, with 12 bases between. This CDR3 has 14 amino acids. Germline CDR1 LNHDA, CDR2 SQIVND (reference sequence). The CDR3 region has the DNA TGTGCCAGTAGTATCGGCAGGGGAATAGAGACCCAGTACTTC. The encoded protein is CASSIGRGIETQYF. Based on the CDR3 plus reference TRBV19 and TRBJ2-5, the full variable domain is DGGITQSPKYLFRKEGQNVTLSCEQNLNHDAMYWYRQDPGQGLRLIYYSQIVNDFQKGDIAEGYSVSREKKESFPLTVTSAQKNPTAFYLCASSIGRGIETQYFGPGTRLLVL.

The J gene is TRBJ1-5, the V gene TRBV24-1; a weak D match, TRBD1 (5 bases). This CDR3 spans 11 amino acids. V lost 9 bases and J 7 bases, leaving 9 bases between the germline ends. Germline V lookup: CDR1 KGHDR, CDR2 SFDVKD. The CDR3: CATGARQPQHF. The CDR3 coding sequence is TGTGCCACCGGGGCTAGACAGCCCCAGCATTTT.

This chain connects TRBV12-1 to TRBJ2-2; the table's D call, TRBD2, was not checked against the DNA. TRBV12-1 is described as a pseudogene. The CDR3 is 16 amino acids. The CDR3 DNA reads TGTGCCAGCAGCATCTTAGCGGGAGAGAACACCGGGGAGCTGTTTTTT. It yields the protein CASSILAGENTGELFF.

The chain carries TRBV28 and TRBJ1-4; D is ambiguous. The CDR3 sequence is 14 residues long. Germline assignment: CDR1 MDHEN and CDR2 SYDVKM. The ends were cut back, 5 bases at V and 0 bases at J, with 7 bases in the middle. Written as DNA, the CDR3 is TGTGCCAGCAGTACTCGTCCAACTAATGAAAAACTGTTTTTT. Its translation: CASSTRPTNEKLFF.

V is TRBV7-2 and J is TRBJ1-4, with TRBD1 matching 8 bases. CDR3 length: 15 amino acids. V lost 5 bases to trimming and J lost 8 bases; unmatched junction nucleotides: 10. CDR1 SGHTA and CDR2 FQGNSA come from the germline V gene. In nucleotides, the CDR3 is TGTGCCAGCAGCCCTGCACCGACAGGGGACGAAAAACTGTTTTTT. It specifies CASSPAPTGDEKLFF.

This rearrangement joins TRBV6-5 to TRBJ2-1; the match to TRBD2 covers 9 bases. V shed 6 bases, J shed 5 bases, and the junction held 8 bases outside the gene matches. The CDR3 extends over 15 amino acids. The V gene's germline CDR1 is MNHEY and CDR2 SVGAGI. The CDR3 region has the DNA TGTGCCAGCAGACCCCTAGCGGGACGAGACAATGAGCAGTTCTTC. Translated: CASRPLAGRDNEQFF.

This chain connects TRBV20-1 to TRBJ2-3; TRBD2 matches 10 bases. The CDR3 is 13 residues long. V shed 3 bases and J 7 bases; nucleotides not matched to a gene: 4. Germline lookup yields CDR1 DFQATT and CDR2 SNEGSKA (reference sequence). The CDR3 DNA follows: TGCAGTGCTAGTACTAGCGGGACTTATACGCAGTATTTT. It encodes CSASTSGTYTQYF.

This chain joins TRBV28 and TRBJ1-2; 12 bases are a match to TRBD1. V shed 2 bases and J 0 bases; nucleotides not matched to a gene: 4. The germline V gene encodes CDR1 MDHEN and CDR2 SYDVKM. The CDR3 is 17 residues long. For the CDR3, the DNA is TGTGCCAGCAGTTTAATGGGACAGGGGGCGGCTAACTATGGCTACACCTTC. Translation gives CASSLMGQGAANYGYTF.

The chain carries TRBV4-1 and TRBJ2-5, with TRBD1 matching 7 bases. The germline V gene encodes CDR1 MGHRA and CDR2 YSYEKL. The CDR3 runs to 14 residues. V lost 5 bases to trimming and J lost 2 bases; unmatched junction nucleotides: 5. As DNA, the CDR3 is TGCGCCAGCAGCGCAGGGACAGAACAAGAGACCCAGTACTTC. This codes for CASSAGTEQETQYF.

The chain links TRBV20-1 to TRBJ1-5, with unresolved D. Looked up from germline, CDR1 is DFQATT and CDR2 is SNEGSKA (reference sequence). Trimming left V 3 bases short and J 4 bases short, with 16 bases between. The CDR3 sequence is 15 residues long. The CDR3 sequence is CSASLSQDPNQPQHF. The CDR3 DNA is TGCAGTGCTAGTCTTTCCCAGGACCCTAATCAGCCCCAGCATTTT.

This clone occurred a few times. The CDR3 loop reads CASSLGEGSGANVLTF. The DNA of the CDR3 is TGTGCCAGCAGCTTAGGCGAGGGATCCGGGGCCAACGTCCTGACTTTC. The V gene is TRBV7-9, the J gene TRBJ2-6, with TRBD2 as a possible D gene (5 bases). Germline V CDR1 and CDR2: SEHNR, FQNEAQ (reference sequence). Between the trimmed V and J ends, which lost 1 base and 4 bases, there was a span of 11 bases. The CDR3 length is 16 residues.

This clone was counted once. The V gene is TRBV28, the J gene TRBJ2-1, with 8 positions matching TRBD2. The CDR3 spans 16 residues. V shed 5 bases and J 6 bases; nucleotides not matched to a gene: 12. Germline V gene data show CDR1 as MDHEN and CDR2 as SYDVKM. The CDR3 region has the DNA TGTGCCAGCAGTCTTGAATCCGGGAGGGCCGGCAATGAGCAGTTCTTC. This gives the protein CASSLESGRAGNEQFF.

The chain carries TRBV6-2 or TRBV6-3 and TRBJ2-7; D gene uncertain. Germline CDR1 MNHEY, CDR2 SVGEGT. The V gene lost 3 bases and the J gene lost 2 bases, with 8 bases spanning the gap. This CDR3 has 13 amino acids. DNA for the CDR3: TGTGCCAGCAGTTATGGCCCGACCTACGAGCAGTACTTC. Translating it yields CASSYGPTYEQYF.

This clone has a single count. The chain uses TRBV7-2 and TRBJ2-2; maybe TRBD1 (6 bases). V lost 1 base to trimming and J lost 1 base, with 13 bases between them. The CDR3 contains 17 residues. Germline loops: CDR1 SGHTA, CDR2 FQGNSA. As DNA, the CDR3 is TGTGCCAGCAGCTTAGTGTCACGGACAGAGAACACCGGGGAGCTGTTTTTT. Translation gives CASSLVSRTENTGELFF.

The V gene is TRBV28, the J gene TRBJ2-7; 7 bases fit TRBD2. This CDR3 has 14 residues. The V gene's germline CDR1 is MDHEN and CDR2 SYDVKM. With 5 bases clipped from V and 0 bases from J, the junction kept 4 bases outside the gene matches. CDR3 loop: CASSPSGNSYEQYF. CDR3 DNA: TGTGCCAGCAGTCCTAGCGGAAACTCCTACGAGCAGTACTTC.

This clone was picked up one time. This sequence joins TRBV21-1 and TRBJ2-2. TRBV21-1 corresponds to a pseudogene. This CDR3 is 11 amino acids long. The DNA for the CDR3 is TGTGCCAGCAGGGGTACCGGGGAGCTGTTTTTT. This gives the protein CASRGTGELFF.

The genes are TRBV5-1 and TRBJ1-4, with 7 bases lining up with TRBD1. CDR3 length: 15 amino acids. V shed 0 bases, J shed 2 bases, and the junction held 1 base outside the gene matches. The germline CDR1 and CDR2 sequences are SGHRS and YFSETQ. The CDR3: CASSLGGQTNEKLFF. CDR3 in DNA: TGCGCCAGCAGCTTGGGGGGACAGACTAATGAAAAACTGTTTTTT.

The chain recombines TRBV5-4 with TRBJ2-1; D gene unclear. The CDR3 has 13 residues. From germline, CDR1 is SGHNT and CDR2 YYREEE (reference sequence). V was pared by 1 base and J by 0 bases, with 2 bases between. This CDR3 reads CASSLSSYNEQFF. CDR3 nucleotides: TGTGCCAGCAGCTTGAGCTCCTACAATGAGCAGTTCTTC.

This chain connects TRBV18 to TRBJ2-7; the D gene is possibly TRBD2 (5 bases). The CDR3 sequence is 15 residues long. V gave up 2 bases and J gave up 0 bases, with 11 bases separating them. Germline CDR1 KGHSH, CDR2 LQKENI. In DNA form, the CDR3 reads TGTGCCAGCTCACCAGGGCTCCGGGGCTCCTACGAGCAGTACTTC. Translated, it gives CASSPGLRGSYEQYF.

In nucleotides, the CDR3 is TGTGCCAGTAGTATTCAATCGACTAGCGGTCCCTACAATGAGCAGTTCTTC. Its protein is CASSIQSTSGPYNEQFF. The chain links TRBV19 to TRBJ2-1; 9 bases line up with TRBD2. The trim removed 3 bases at V and 2 bases at J, leaving 8 bases unmatched. Germline CDR1 reads LNHDA; CDR2 reads SQIVND (reference sequence). The CDR3 runs to 17 residues. The whole variable domain, filled in from reference TRBV19 and TRBJ2-1, reads DGGITQSPKYLFRKEGQNVTLSCEQNLNHDAMYWYRQDPGQGLRLIYYSQIVNDFQKGDIAEGYSVSREKKESFPLTVTSAQKNPTAFYLCASSIQSTSGPYNEQFFGPGTRLTVL.

This chain joins TRBV19 and TRBJ1-2; D not certain. The V and J ends lost 3 bases and 3 bases respectively, with 2 bases between them. Looked up from germline, CDR1 is LNHDA and CDR2 is SQIVND (reference sequence). The CDR3 sequence is 11 residues long. This chain's CDR3 is CASSIYYGYTF. The CDR3 coding sequence is TGTGCCAGTAGTATCTACTATGGCTACACCTTC.